One sample yielded the 15 T cell receptor beta chains listed below, sequenced in a study of T cell repertoires in aging, cancer and after chemotherapy. Multiplex touch-down PCR with TRB-A/B primers amplified rearranged V-D-J TRB sequences. One entry per CDR3 protein results from TCRdb running MiXCR on the multiplex PCR reads. The table lists about 910 distinct CDR3 sequences, about 62% of them singletons, with roughly 27% in the top ten. Amplification of TCR beta used genomic DNA extracted from peripheral blood. What was sequenced was blood. The receptors shown here come from a human donor with a solid tumor.

The V and J genes are TRBV13 and TRBJ1-2; 7 nucleotides match TRBD1. The CDR3 length is 15 residues. V dropped 5 bases and J dropped 0; count of bases not matched to a gene: 6. The germline V gene encodes CDR1 PRHDT and CDR2 FYEKMQ (reference sequence). CDR3 protein: CASSLDRAPNYGYTF. The DNA for the CDR3 is TGTGCCAGCAGCCTAGACAGGGCTCCTAACTATGGCTACACCTTC.

In nucleotides, the CDR3 is TGTGCCAGTAGTATACGGGAGACTAGGGCCACGCCTCTCCAAGAGACCCAGTACTTC. It encodes CASSIRETRATPLQETQYF. V gene TRBV19 combines with J gene TRBJ2-5, with D maybe TRBD2 (6 bases). From germline, CDR1 is LNHDA and CDR2 SQIVND (reference sequence). V gave up 2 bases and J gave up 1 base, with 23 bases separating them. The CDR3 is 19 residues long.

The chain is built from TRBV6-5 and TRBJ2-1; TRBD2 aligns across 7 bases. Per germline, CDR1 MNHEY and CDR2 SVGAGI. V was clipped by 5 bases and J by 7 bases; unmatched bases: 11. This CDR3 is built from 15 residues. The CDR3 sequence is CASSARTGGENEQFF. CDR3 in DNA: TGTGCCAGCAGTGCGAGAACGGGGGGAGAAAATGAGCAGTTCTTC.

The V gene is TRBV20-1, the J gene TRBJ2-3; 7 bases are shared with TRBD2. Looked up from germline, CDR1 is DFQATT and CDR2 is SNEGSKA (reference sequence). The CDR3 has 15 amino acids. The trim removed 2 bases at V and 0 bases at J, leaving 5 bases unmatched. The CDR3 region has the DNA TGCAGTGCTAGAAAAGCGGGGACTAGCACAGATACGCAGTATTTT. Translated, it gives CSARKAGTSTDTQYF.

This rearrangement joins TRBV10-1 to TRBJ2-1; TRBD2 agrees at 13 bases. With V trimmed by 1 base and J by 7 bases, 7 bases remained unmatched. The length of the CDR3 is 17 residues. In germline, CDR1 is WNHNN, CDR2 SYGVQD (reference sequence). The CDR3 nucleotides are TGCGCCAGCAGTGAGTGGACTAGCGGGGGCCCTAGGAATGAGCAGTTCTTC. This translates into CASSEWTSGGPRNEQFF.

This clonotype rates as large. The CDR3 sequence is CSVRGNNGYTF. Here the CDR3 DNA reads TGCAGCGTACGAGGGAATAACGGCTACACCTTC. This sequence joins TRBV29-1 and TRBJ1-2, with D hard to call. The V end lost 6 bases, the J end lost 8 bases, and 13 bases lay between the germline ends. The CDR3 runs 11 residues. CDR1 SQVTM and CDR2 ANQGSEA come from the germline V gene.

In regard to this clonotype: One end of the junction fails to match germline, which may point to a read error. This chain connects TRBV6-5 to TRBJ2-3; TRBD2 agrees at 8 bases. This CDR3 is 16 amino acids long. Germline V lookup: CDR1 MNHEY, CDR2 SVGAGI. The CDR3 sequence is CASNTLSGAGADMQYF. DNA for the CDR3: TGTGCCAGCAATACCCTTAGCGGGGCGGGGGCAGATATGCAGTATTTT.

V gene TRBV11-2 combines with J gene TRBJ2-1; 9 bases map to TRBD2. CDR3 length equals 14 residues. CDR1 and CDR2 (germline): SGHAT, FQNNGV. The ends lost 3 bases at V and 9 bases at J; junction bases unmatched: 6. The CDR3 nucleotides are TGTGCCAGCAGCTTGATGGCGGGGGGGGCTGAGCAGTTCTTC. This translates into CASSLMAGGAEQFF.

This clonotype was recorded a few times. The J gene is TRBJ1-6, the V gene TRBV6-5, with TRBD1 as a possible D gene (6 bases). Germline lookup yields CDR1 MNHEY and CDR2 SVGAGI. The CDR3 loop spans 15 amino acids. Between the trimmed V and J ends, which lost 4 bases and 8 bases, there was a span of 15 bases. CDR3 sequence (DNA): TGTGCCAGCAGTTCGCCAGGGGCCGGGCATTCACCCCTCCACTTT. Translated: CASSSPGAGHSPLHF.

The chain recombines TRBV7-6 with TRBJ2-7; a weak D match, TRBD1 (6 bases). The V end was cut by 4 bases, the J end by 1 base, with 14 bases between. CDR1 SGHVS and CDR2 FNYEAQ come from the germline V gene. The CDR3 runs to 15 residues. The CDR3 sequence: CASSSTGLSSYEQYF. The CDR3 DNA reads TGTGCCAGCAGCTCCACAGGGTTGAGTTCCTACGAGCAGTACTTC.

The table lists this clonotype with a few counts. This sequence joins TRBV30 and TRBJ2-3; D uncertain. With 7 bases removed from V and 6 bases from J, the gap between germline ends came to 17 bases. The CDR3 runs 13 residues. The V gene's germline CDR1 is GTSNPN and CDR2 SVGIG (reference sequence). The CDR3 is CASGSPNADTQYF. The CDR3 DNA reads as TGTGCCTCAGGAAGCCCCAACGCGGATACGCAGTATTTT.

Points on this clonotype: One end of the junction is discordant with germline, which a read error may explain. The J gene is TRBJ2-1, the V gene TRBV6-5; 7 bases are shared with TRBD2. The CDR3 extends over 17 amino acids. Germline-derived CDR1 and CDR2 are MNHEY and SVGAGI. The CDR3, as DNA: TGTGCCACCCACATGGGGGGGGGGTTTAGCTCCTACAATGTGCAGTTCTTC. It yields the protein CATHMGGGFSSYNVQFF.

This clonotype was recorded a few times. The V call is TRBV19, the J call TRBJ1-5; D is unclear. CDR1 is LNHDA and CDR2 is SQIVND in the germline V gene (reference sequence). CDR3 length: 14 residues. V dropped 7 bases and J dropped 0 bases, with 10 bases sitting between them. The CDR3 spells CASTDGYSNQPQHF. The CDR3 region has the DNA TGTGCCAGTACAGACGGTTATAGCAATCAGCCCCAGCATTTT. Supplemented by reference TRBV19 and TRBJ1-5, the full variable domain reads DGGITQSPKYLFRKEGQNVTLSCEQNLNHDAMYWYRQDPGQGLRLIYYSQIVNDFQKGDIAEGYSVSREKKESFPLTVTSAQKNPTAFYLCASTDGYSNQPQHFGDGTRLSIL.

This sequence joins TRBV5-4 and TRBJ2-6, with a possible D match to TRBD1 (5 bases). The CDR3 has 18 residues. Trimming took 0 bases from V and 4 from J, leaving 17 bases between them. Germline lookup yields CDR1 SGHNT and CDR2 YYREEE (reference sequence). The CDR3, as DNA: TGTGCCAGCAGCTTGGACCCGACAGACTGGTCAGGGGCCAACGTCCTGACTTTC. It encodes CASSLDPTDWSGANVLTF.

This clonotype turned up a few times. The V gene is TRBV24-1, the J gene TRBJ2-1; D might be TRBD2 (6 bases). The germline gives CDR1 KGHDR, CDR2 SFDVKD. There are 16 residues in the CDR3. Trimming pared 0 bases from V and 7 bases from J, leaving 15 bases between. The CDR3 loop reads CATSDLHGGVPNEQFF. CDR3 sequence (DNA): TGTGCCACCAGTGATTTGCATGGCGGGGTCCCGAATGAGCAGTTCTTC.